The clone carrying this T cell receptor beta chain is a singleton in its sample. This sample is part of a study of blood T cell repertoires in COVID-19. The overall study: Samples taken during acute and convalescent COVID-19 were collected in the United States, Italy and Spain. PBMCs, B-cell-depleted T cells, or T cells provided the cDNA or gDNA that made up the material.

As originally analysed: By means of reference gene primer amplification, nucleated cell counts were estimated. Clones were read by immunoSEQ multiplex PCR, and TCRdb kept only the in-frame ones, dropping some. V, J and clone size are taken as reported in that table, and D and trimming were inferred from the DNA itself. The sample lists 150,000 to 200,000 clones; around 80% were seen once. The sample comprised peripheral blood. The origin of this receptor is a woman aged 80 or over with active or convalescent COVID-19.

The CDR3 loop reads CASSIRDEQFF. CDR3 in DNA: TGTGCCAGTAGTATACGGGATGAGCAGTTCTTC. The genes are TRBV19 and TRBJ2-1; D not resolved. The CDR3 runs to 11 residues. V lost 2 bases, J lost 8 bases, and 4 bases lay in between. From germline, CDR1 is LNHDA and CDR2 SQIVND (reference sequence).